These 10 T cell receptor beta chains share one sample of origin, sequenced in a study of CD8+ T cells in alopecia areata. As the sequencing template, cDNA was produced by extracting RNA and reverse transcribing it. Assay used: immunoSEQ multiplex PCR; TCRdb lists only in-frame clones, some missing. The sample includes more than 150,000 clones, 51% seen only once; the top ten take 9.5% to 13%. The treatment is: oral pan-JAK inhibitor, 5-10 mg twice daily. This specimen consisted of CD8+ T cells sorted from blood, obtained around week 53, from a patient treated with tofacitinib. Receptor source: a human donor with alopecia areata.

Only one count was recorded for this clone. The rearrangement links TRBV7-9 to TRBJ2-5; 9 bases are shared with TRBD1. The germline gives CDR1 SEHNR, CDR2 FQNEAQ (reference sequence). CDR3 size: 17 residues. After removal of 3 bases from V and 0 bases from J, the junction contained 8 bases not matched to a gene. CDR3 nucleotides: TGTGCCAGCAGCTTCCTTGGGGACAGGGTGTACCAAGAGACCCAGTACTTC. Encoded protein: CASSFLGDRVYQETQYF.

The rearrangement links TRBV7-3 to TRBJ1-1, with TRBD1 matching over 7 bases. The V and J ends lost 3 bases and 5 bases, in that order; junction bases with no gene match: 9. Germline CDR1 is SGHTA and CDR2 is FQGTGA. The CDR3 has 15 amino acids. For the CDR3, the DNA is TGTGCCAGCAGCTTGGACACAGGGGTCTTAACTGAAGCTTTCTTT. Translation: CASSLDTGVLTEAFF. Full variable domain (missing parts from reference TRBV7-3 and TRBJ1-1): GAGVSQTPSNKVTEKGKYVELRCDPISGHTALYWYRQSLGQGPEFLIYFQGTGAADDSGLPNDRFFAVRPEGSVSTLKIQRTERGDSAVYLCASSLDTGVLTEAFFGQGTRLTVV.

The chain's CDR3 is CASSFAGTGIYEQYF. Here the CDR3 DNA reads TGTGCCAGCAGCTTCGCCGGGACAGGAATCTACGAGCAGTACTTC. The chain has TRBV13 and TRBJ2-7, with 8 bases aligning to TRBD1. CDR3 length equals 15 residues. Germline CDR1 reads PRHDT; CDR2 reads FYEKMQ (reference sequence). V shed 3 bases and J 3 bases; nucleotides not matched to a gene: 7.

The chain uses TRBV5-6 and TRBJ2-5; perhaps D is TRBD1 or TRBD2 (5 bases each). Trimming cost V 5 bases and J 1 base, with 12 bases left between them. This CDR3 region has 14 residues. Germline V lookup: CDR1 SGHDT, CDR2 YYEEEE. CDR3 coding DNA: TGTGCCAGCAGATCGGGACCGATCCAAGAGACCCAGTACTTC. The encoded protein is CASRSGPIQETQYF. Combining the CDR3 with reference TRBV5-6 and TRBJ2-5 gives the whole variable domain DAGVTQSPTHLIKTRGQQVTLRCSPKSGHDTVSWYQQALGQGPQFIFQYYEEEERQRGNFPDRFSGHQFPNYSSELNVNALLLGDSALYLCASRSGPIQETQYFGPGTRLLVL.

The rearrangement uses TRBV13 and TRBJ2-1, with 15 positions matching TRBD2. V dropped 1 base and J dropped 7; count of bases not matched to a gene: 2. CDR1 PRHDT and CDR2 FYEKMQ come from the germline V gene (reference sequence). The length of the CDR3 is 16 residues. CDR3 in amino acids: CASSLVGTSGGNEQFF. CDR3 coding DNA: TGTGCCAGCAGCTTAGTTGGGACTAGCGGGGGGAATGAGCAGTTCTTC.

The chain recombines TRBV25-1 with TRBJ2-6; 7 positions agree with TRBD1. The CDR3 totals 17 residues. The J segment lost 4 bases and the V segment lost 0 bases, leaving 6 bases of the junction unmatched. Germline V gene data show CDR1 as MGHDK and CDR2 as SYGVNS. The CDR3 spells CASSEYIEGAGANVLTF. CDR3 coding DNA: TGTGCCAGCAGTGAATATATCGAGGGGGCCGGGGCCAACGTCCTGACTTTC.

V is TRBV27 and J is TRBJ2-2; D unclear. Trimming pared 5 bases from V and 5 bases from J, leaving 9 bases between. Germline values: CDR1 MNHEY, CDR2 SMNVEV (reference sequence). The CDR3 extends over 13 amino acids. The CDR3 here is CASSGFRTGELFF. The CDR3, as DNA: TGTGCCAGCAGTGGCTTCAGAACCGGGGAGCTGTTTTTT.

The chain employs TRBV20-1 and TRBJ2-7; D is unresolved. This CDR3 spans 11 amino acids. Trimming cost V 3 bases and J 3 bases, with 6 bases left between them. Germline V gene data show CDR1 as DFQATT and CDR2 as SNEGSKA (reference sequence). The DNA for the CDR3 is TGCAGTGCTAGTTTCGGCTACGAGCAGTACTTC. Protein sequence: CSASFGYEQYF.

V gene TRBV7-9 combines with J gene TRBJ2-5, with unresolved D. This CDR3 has 13 amino acids. Looked up from germline, CDR1 is SEHNR and CDR2 is FQNEAQ (reference sequence). The ends were cut back, 2 bases at V and 1 base at J, with 5 bases in the middle. CDR3 sequence reads: CASSLRLQETQYF. Here the CDR3 DNA reads TGTGCCAGCAGCTTACGTCTCCAAGAGACCCAGTACTTC.

The CDR3 here is CASSPTIGGPDYEQYF. Here the CDR3 DNA reads TGTGCCAGCAGTCCCACCATAGGGGGGCCAGATTACGAGCAGTACTTC. The gene calls are TRBV27 and TRBJ2-7; D could derive from TRBD1 or TRBD2 (6 bases each). Trimming shortened V by 5 bases and J by 4 bases, and 21 bases separated the two germline ends. This CDR3 comprises 16 residues. CDR1 and CDR2 (germline): MNHEY, SMNVEV (reference sequence).